This is a list of T cell receptor beta chains from one sample in a study of T cell responses to AZD1222 COVID-19 vaccine. Data came from immunoSEQ multiplex PCR; TCRdb stores just in-frame clones and leaves some out. The sample records approximately 100,000 clones, roughly nine tenths being singletons. Here the sequenced sample was peripheral blood, taken on day 0 of AZD1222 vaccination. These TCRs come from an adult in good health. Each CDR3 is given with its conserved first and last residue. D genes are given only for firm matches. Only some rows state a clone size, as once, few, many or a class for expanded clones.

CDR3nt,CDR3aa,abundance,v_gene,d_gene,j_gene
TGCGCCAGCAGCCAAGAGGGAGCGGGAGGCACAGATACGCAGTATTTT,CASSQEGAGGTDTQYF,-,TRBV4-1,TRBD2,TRBJ2-3
TGTGCCAGCAGCCCGCCAGGGGTGGGCACTGAAGCTTTCTTT,CASSPPGVGTEAFF,-,TRBV5-4,-,TRBJ1-1
TGTGCCAGCAGCTTAGCTAGCGGGGTGTACAATGAGCAGTTCTTC,CASSLASGVYNEQFF,-,TRBV7-2,TRBD2,TRBJ2-1
TGTGCCAGCAGCCAGGACAGGGGGACCGGCTACACCTTC,CASSQDRGTGYTF,once,TRBV3-1/TRBV3-2,TRBD1,TRBJ1-2
TGTGCCAGCAGTGACTGGACTAGGTCTCCAGATACGCAGTATTTT,CASSDWTRSPDTQYF,-,TRBV6-4,TRBD2,TRBJ2-3
TGTGCCAGCAGCACGTCGGTCCGCGTAGATACGCAGTATTTT,CASSTSVRVDTQYF,-,TRBV7-8,-,TRBJ2-3
TGTGCCAGCTCATCATCAGGGGGACTTGGGACCGGGGAGCTGTTTTTT,CASSSSGGLGTGELFF,-,TRBV18,-,TRBJ2-2
TGTGCCAGCAGCTTGGGCAGGGGGTCCGGAAACACCATATATTTT,CASSLGRGSGNTIYF,-,TRBV11-2,TRBD1,TRBJ1-3
TGTGCCAGCAGCCAATGGACAGGGGGCGATCTCAATGAAAAACTGTTTTTT,CASSQWTGGDLNEKLFF,-,TRBV4-2,TRBD1,TRBJ1-4
TGCGCCAGCAGCCACAACAGGGGGATTTTTTACGAGCAGTACTTC,CASSHNRGIFYEQYF,once,TRBV4-1,TRBD1,TRBJ2-7
TGTGCCAGCAGCGTGGAACGATCGAACACTGAAGCTTTCTTT,CASSVERSNTEAFF,-,TRBV9,-,TRBJ1-1
TGTGCCAGCAGCTTAGGTCGGGCGGGACACACTGAAGCTTTCTTT,CASSLGRAGHTEAFF,-,TRBV7-3,-,TRBJ1-1
TGTGCCAGCAGTTCCTTGACAGGGGAAGAGGGCTACACCTTC,CASSSLTGEEGYTF,-,TRBV6-5,TRBD1,TRBJ1-2
TGTGCCAGCAGCCAAGGAGGACAGCCCCAGCATTTT,CASSQGGQPQHF,-,TRBV12-3/TRBV12-4,-,TRBJ1-5
TGTGCCAGCAGCCGACCCGGGGGCACCTACAATGAGCAGTTCTTC,CASSRPGGTYNEQFF,few,TRBV4-2,-,TRBJ2-1
-,CASSSSGQMNTEAFF,-,TRBV27,-,TRBJ1-1
TGTGCCAGCTCACCACCAGGCACTGGAAACACCATATATTTT,CASSPPGTGNTIYF,-,TRBV18,-,TRBJ1-3
TGTGCCAGCAGCCACACAGGGCTAGGGGGTTATGGCTACACCTTC,CASSHTGLGGYGYTF,-,TRBV3-1/TRBV3-2,-,TRBJ1-2
TGTGCCAGCAGTGCCCGGGATGAGCAGTTCTTC,CASSARDEQFF,-,TRBV25-1,-,TRBJ2-1
TGTGCCAGTAGTATGGTGGCGACGATTCAGCCCCAGCATTTT,CASSMVATIQPQHF,-,TRBV19,-,TRBJ1-5
TGTGCCAGCAGTGACTCGGGCCAGCCCCAGCATTTT,CASSDSGQPQHF,-,TRBV6-5,-,TRBJ1-5
TGTGCCACCAGCGAACAGGGGCTGAATGAAAAACTGTTTTTT,CATSEQGLNEKLFF,once,TRBV15,TRBD1,TRBJ1-4
TGTGCCAGCAGCCAAGGTCCTAGCGGGAGTCGGGATACGCAGTATTTT,CASSQGPSGSRDTQYF,-,TRBV3-1/TRBV3-2,TRBD2,TRBJ2-3
TGCAGCGTCCGACAGGGAGCGGCGGATCAGCCCCAGCATTTT,CSVRQGAADQPQHF,-,TRBV29-1,TRBD1,TRBJ1-5
TGCGCCAGCAGTGAGTCAGGAGCAGGGGGTAATGAGCAGTTCTTC,CASSESGAGGNEQFF,-,TRBV10-1,TRBD1,TRBJ2-1
TGCGCCAGCAGCCAAGAGTATCGCAACAATCAGCCCCAGCATTTT,CASSQEYRNNQPQHF,-,TRBV4-1,-,TRBJ1-5
TGTGCCAGCAGCTTAAGCAGGGACCAGCCCCAGCATTTT,CASSLSRDQPQHF,-,TRBV7-3,-,TRBJ1-5
TGTGCCACCAGTGATGCCTCCGGGGGACAGGGGGCTTTCGGGGAGCTGTTTTTT,CATSDASGGQGAFGELFF,once,TRBV24-1,TRBD1,TRBJ2-2
TGTGCCAGCAGCTCCGGACAGGGTGCGGGCGGCTACACCTTC,CASSSGQGAGGYTF,-,TRBV6-6,TRBD1,TRBJ1-2
TGTGCCAGCAGCTTGACTCCGGGACAGAACTACGAGCAGTACTTC,CASSLTPGQNYEQYF,-,TRBV7-8,TRBD1,TRBJ2-7
TGTGCCAGTAGTATTCGCGGCGACCTGGGAAGTTTTGAGCAGTTCTTC,CASSIRGDLGSFEQFF,-,TRBV19,-,TRBJ2-1
TGTGCCATCAGTGAGGCCGGGACAGGGTCCCACGAGCAGTACTTC,CAISEAGTGSHEQYF,-,TRBV10-3,TRBD1,TRBJ2-7
TGTGCCAGCTCACAAACTAGCGGCTCCTACGAGCAGTACTTC,CASSQTSGSYEQYF,-,TRBV18,TRBD2,TRBJ2-7
TGTGCCAGCAGCTTGGCAGGGTGGTGGACTGAAGCTTTCTTT,CASSLAGWWTEAFF,few,TRBV5-6,-,TRBJ1-1
TGTGCCAGCAGCGGTCAGGGGAATTCACCCCTCCACTTT,CASSGQGNSPLHF,-,TRBV25-1,-,TRBJ1-6
TGTGCCAGCTCACCAAGAGGGGAGACCCAGTACTTC,CASSPRGETQYF,few,TRBV18,-,TRBJ2-5
TGTGCCAGCAGCACTTCGGGGGGGGATCAGCCCCAGCATTTT,CASSTSGGDQPQHF,-,TRBV7-9,-,TRBJ1-5
TGTGCCAGCAGTTACAATAGAAACACTGAAGCTTTCTTT,CASSYNRNTEAFF,-,TRBV6-5,-,TRBJ1-1
TGTGCCAGCAGCCCACAGGGTAATCAGCCCCAGCATTTT,CASSPQGNQPQHF,once,TRBV9,-,TRBJ1-5
TGTGCCAGCAGTGAGGGACAGATCTATGGCTACACCTTC,CASSEGQIYGYTF,-,TRBV2,TRBD1,TRBJ1-2
TGTGCCAGTATCCGAAGCGGGGGCAACACCGGGGAGCTGTTTTTT,CASIRSGGNTGELFF,-,TRBV19,TRBD2,TRBJ2-2
TGTGCCAGCAGCTTACGACCCGCCGGCGAGACCCAGTACTTC,CASSLRPAGETQYF,few,TRBV7-2,-,TRBJ2-5
TGTGCCAGCACCGGGACAGGGGCTGAGGATTCACCCCTCCACTTT,CASTGTGAEDSPLHF,-,TRBV6-5,TRBD1,TRBJ1-6
TGTGCTAGTGGTTCCAATCCAGGGTCCCAGCATTTT,CASGSNPGSQHF,-,TRBV12-5,-,TRBJ1-5
TGCGCCAGCAGCCAAGATCGGCAGGGGGTTGGGAATTCACCCCTCCACTTT,CASSQDRQGVGNSPLHF,-,TRBV4-1,TRBD1,TRBJ1-6
TGTGCCAGCAGTCAGGGTACTGGAAACACCATATATTTT,CASSQGTGNTIYF,-,TRBV6-5,-,TRBJ1-3
TGTGCCAGCAGCCTAGGGGACAGGCTAAAAGCTTTCTTT,CASSLGDRLKAFF,once,TRBV7-9,TRBD1,TRBJ1-1
TGTGCCAGCAGCCCGAGGGGGACAGTTCCAGGAAACACCATATATTTT,CASSPRGTVPGNTIYF,-,TRBV9,TRBD1,TRBJ1-3